This T cell receptor (beta chain) was recovered during a study of cytomegalovirus exposure and HLA in healthy donors. Broader study findings: The authors enumerated 164 TCR beta chains as linked to cytomegalovirus. Rare TCR sequences dominated, though some public TCRs recurred in many donors.

Here immunoSEQ multiplex PCR was the method, and the copy in TCRdb shows in-frame clones only, minus some. The table records 200,000 to 300,000 clones, about 90% of them present only once. This clone was seen more than once but under ten times. Its antigen is still unknown. CDR3 length: 14 amino acids. Germline V gene data show CDR1 as SGDLS and CDR2 as YYNGEE. Trimming cost V 0 bases and J 4 bases; bases outside gene matches: 2. These donors were members of the 120-subject validation cohort, a group separate from the roughly 700-subject first cohort. The specimen was PBMCs. The V call is TRBV9, the J call TRBJ1-2; 8 positions match TRBD1. This sequence originates from a man aged 18-30 years in good health and CMV-seropositive. The CDR3 coding sequence is TGTGCCAGCAGCGTAGGACAGGGGATCTATGGCTACACCTTC. Amino acids: CASSVGQGIYGYTF. Complete variable domain (other parts from reference TRBV9 and TRBJ1-2): DSGVTQTPKHLITATGQRVTLRCSPRSGDLSVYWYQQSLDQGLQFLIQYYNGEERAKGNILERFSAQQFPDLHSELNLSSLELGDSALYFCASSVGQGIYGYTFGSGTRLTVV.